This TCR beta chain was sequenced during a study of cytomegalovirus exposure and HLA in healthy donors. Study-level points and caveats: Rarity characterized most TCR sequences, yet some public TCRs appeared in many donors. Sequencing likely caused a cluster of highly shared sequence variants. An analysis was carried out at a later point. It showed that HLA-associated TCR beta chains were more clonally expanded than equally common non-associated chains.

This CDR3 is 17 amino acids long. The ends lost 6 bases at V and 0 bases at J; junction bases unmatched: 11. Germline V gene data show CDR1 as MNHEY and CDR2 as SMNVEV (reference sequence). On this clone itself: The antigen is not known.

The PCR contained 60 Vbeta and 13 Jbeta primers. Libraries were prepared by immunoSEQ multiplex PCR; TCRdb keeps only in-frame clonotypes and omits some of them. The sample shows 150,000 to 180,000 clones, around 81% of them seen only once. It was healthy bone marrow donors who served as donors. This sequence originates from a woman between 40 and 55 years old in good health and CMV-seropositive. The V gene is TRBV27, the J gene TRBJ1-2; 9 nucleotides align to TRBD1. Sequenced: PBMCs. This CDR3 is CASSPLIGTGPNYGYTF. In DNA, the CDR3 is TGTGCCAGCAGCCCCCTCATAGGGACAGGGCCTAACTATGGCTACACCTTC.